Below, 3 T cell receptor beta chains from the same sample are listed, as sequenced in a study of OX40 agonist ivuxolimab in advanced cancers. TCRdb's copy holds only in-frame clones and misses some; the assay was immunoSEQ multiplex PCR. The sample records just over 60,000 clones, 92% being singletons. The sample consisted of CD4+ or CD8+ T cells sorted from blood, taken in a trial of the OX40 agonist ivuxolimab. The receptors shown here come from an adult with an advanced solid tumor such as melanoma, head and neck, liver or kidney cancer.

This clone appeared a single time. The CDR3 spells CASSLGPGGNYGYTF. CDR3 coding DNA: TGTGCCAGCAGCTTGGGGCCAGGCGGAAACTATGGCTACACCTTC. V usage is TRBV5-5 and J usage is TRBJ1-2; D is uncertain. Germline values: CDR1 SGHKS, CDR2 YYEKEE (reference sequence). The CDR3 spans 15 residues. V was cut by 0 bases and J by 2 bases, with 11 bases left in between.

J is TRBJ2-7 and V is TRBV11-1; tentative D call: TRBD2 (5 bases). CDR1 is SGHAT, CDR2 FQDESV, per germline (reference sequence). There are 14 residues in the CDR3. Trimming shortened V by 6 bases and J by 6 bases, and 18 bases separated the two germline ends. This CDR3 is CASSFGPLRGEQYF. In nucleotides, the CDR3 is TGTGCCAGCAGTTTCGGACCACTACGGGGCGAGCAGTACTTC.

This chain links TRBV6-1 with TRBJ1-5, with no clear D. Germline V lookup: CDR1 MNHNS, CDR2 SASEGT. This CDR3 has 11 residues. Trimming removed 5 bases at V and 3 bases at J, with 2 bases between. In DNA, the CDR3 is TGTGCCAGCAGTAACAATCAGCCCCAGCATTTT. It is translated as CASSNNQPQHF.